This TCR beta chain appears in the sequencing data of a study of shared clonotypes between healthy human individuals. In the study overall: Per-donor plates numbered three CD4 naive, three CD4 memory, two CD8 naive and one CD8 memory.

The CDR3 extends over 16 amino acids. Trimming left V 3 bases short and J 2 bases short, with 17 bases between. Germline lookup yields CDR1 SGHRS and CDR2 YFSETQ. Researchers partitioned CD4+ cells into CD45RA+ naive and CD45RA-negative memory subsets. The assay used deep level. Genomic DNA (from each subset) was split evenly across several immunoSEQ plates. Only in-frame clones appear in the TCRdb table, and some are missing; sequencing was by immunoSEQ multiplex PCR. In the table there are some 2,000,000 clones, roughly 95% of which are singletons. The chain combines TRBV5-1 with TRBJ2-5; tentative D call: TRBD1 (6 bases). The sequencing sample was made of naive CD4+ T cells sorted from blood. The subset was: CD45RA+ positively selected. This receptor was obtained from a man younger than 35 in good health. The CDR3 coding sequence is TGCGCCAGCAGCTGGGCCACCGGGACACTTCAAGAGACCCAGTACTTC. The encoded protein is CASSWATGTLQETQYF.